This T cell receptor (beta chain) appears in the sequencing data of a study of CD8+ T cells in alopecia areata. Treatment meaning: oral pan-JAK inhibitor, 5-10 mg twice daily. The authors extracted RNA and reverse transcribed it into cDNA as the sequencing template. Profiled with immunoSEQ multiplex PCR; TCRdb holds only in-frame clones, not every one. The repertoire holds about 200,000 clones, with 60% as singletons. Per germline, CDR1 SGHVS and CDR2 FQNEAQ. V shed 5 bases, J shed 5 bases, and the junction held 7 bases outside the gene matches. There are 14 residues in the CDR3. The receptor comes from a human donor with alopecia areata. The sample in question was CD4+ T cells sorted from blood, obtained at week 24, from a patient treated with tofacitinib. The genes are TRBV7-8 and TRBJ2-7, with 9 bases lining up with TRBD1. The CDR3 DNA follows: TGTGCCAGCAGCCTCCGGGACAGGGTGAACGAGCAGTACTTC. Translated: CASSLRDRVNEQYF.